This passage covers 14 T cell receptor beta chains from one sample sequenced in a study of siplizumab effects on memory and regulatory T cells. The assay was immunoSEQ multiplex PCR, and TCRdb's table has in-frame clones only and misses some. The data show 50,000 to 70,000 clones, just over 95% seen once. Sequenced input: naive CD8+ T cells sorted from blood. The receptors were sampled from a human donor in good health.

The chain recombines TRBV6-5 with TRBJ1-3; no definite D call. CDR3 length: 15 amino acids. Trimming removed 6 bases at V and 2 bases at J, with 14 bases between. Germline CDR1 is MNHEY and CDR2 is SVGAGI. CDR3 sequence reads: CASSTSPGAGNTIYF. The CDR3 DNA follows: TGTGCCAGCAGCACCTCCCCCGGGGCTGGAAACACCATATATTTT.

V gene TRBV19 combines with J gene TRBJ1-2, with D perhaps TRBD1 (6 bases). Germline V gene data show CDR1 as LNHDA and CDR2 as SQIVND (reference sequence). Trimming shortened V by 5 bases and J by 8 bases, and 21 bases separated the two germline ends. The CDR3 extends over 15 amino acids. The CDR3 DNA reads as TGTGCCAGTAGTGTCCGGGACACCGTTTTTGAGGGCTACACCTTC. Protein: CASSVRDTVFEGYTF.

This chain links TRBV29-1 with TRBJ2-7, with D hard to call. Germline values: CDR1 SQVTM, CDR2 ANQGSEA. The CDR3 runs to 12 residues. V was trimmed by 6 bases and J by 3 bases, leaving 12 bases between them. The DNA of the CDR3 is TGCAGCGTATCGGTAGGAGACTACGAGCAGTACTTC. Residues: CSVSVGDYEQYF.

The chain couples TRBV27 to TRBJ2-1; D gene ambiguous. V was pared by 8 bases and J by 1 base, with 15 bases between. CDR3 size: 15 residues. Germline V gene data show CDR1 as MNHEY and CDR2 as SMNVEV (reference sequence). The CDR3: CASLDRASSYNEQFF. DNA of the CDR3: TGTGCCAGCCTCGACCGGGCCAGTTCCTACAATGAGCAGTTCTTC.

The V and J genes are TRBV30 and TRBJ1-1; D remains ambiguous. This CDR3 contains 13 residues. V lost 0 bases to trimming and J lost 1 base, with 6 bases between them. Per germline, CDR1 GTSNPN and CDR2 SVGIG (reference sequence). CDR3 region: CAWSVLENTEAFF. CDR3 DNA sequence: TGTGCCTGGAGTGTACTGGAGAACACTGAAGCTTTCTTT. Full variable domain (remainder filled in from reference TRBV30 and TRBJ1-1): SQTIHQWPATLVQPVGSPLSLECTVEGTSNPNLYWYRQAAGRGLQLLFYSVGIGQISSEVPQNLSASRPQDRQFILSSKKLLLSDSGFYLCAWSVLENTEAFFGQGTRLTVV.

The chain couples TRBV11-2 to TRBJ2-1; 9 bases map to TRBD2. The CDR3 has 16 amino acids. CDR1 is SGHAT, CDR2 FQNNGV, per germline. Trimming cost V 1 base and J 8 bases; bases outside gene matches: 9. The CDR3 DNA follows: TGTGCCAGCAGCTTAGGTCGGCTAGCGGGGCGGGATGAGCAGTTCTTC. Translation: CASSLGRLAGRDEQFF.

The V gene is TRBV9, the J gene TRBJ2-1; D remains ambiguous. Trimming removed 4 bases at V and 10 bases at J, with 24 bases between. CDR3 length equals 16 residues. Germline V gives CDR1 SGDLS, CDR2 YYNGEE. CDR3 sequence (DNA): TGTGCCAGCAGCCCCCGGAGTCTTTTATCAGCTTGGGAGCAGTTCTTC. Translating gives CASSPRSLLSAWEQFF.

V and J are TRBV2 and TRBJ2-1; TRBD1 matches 7 bases. Trimming removed 4 bases from V and 6 bases from J; junction bases left unmatched: 6. Germline values: CDR1 SNHLY, CDR2 FYNNEI. The CDR3 contains 14 residues. The CDR3 sequence is CASSVRQGPNEQFF. CDR3 bases: TGTGCCAGCAGTGTCCGACAGGGACCCAATGAGCAGTTCTTC.

CDR3 nucleotides: TGTGCCAGCAGCCCCCAGGGGGTGGGCTCCTACGAGCAGTACTTC. As protein: CASSPQGVGSYEQYF. The genes are TRBV7-8 and TRBJ2-7; TRBD1 matches 7 bases. Germline V gives CDR1 SGHVS, CDR2 FQNEAQ. CDR3 length: 15 residues. Trimming took 5 bases from V and 0 from J; bases not matched to a gene: 7.

This clone occurred once. This sequence joins TRBV29-1 and TRBJ2-7; 9 positions match TRBD1. Germline V gene sequence: CDR1 SQVTM, CDR2 ANQGSEA. J gave up 4 bases and V 7 bases, and 8 bases lay outside the gene matches. The CDR3 is 13 amino acids. The DNA for the CDR3 is TGCAGCGCAGGGCCGGGACAGGGTTACGAGCAGTACTTC. Residues: CSAGPGQGYEQYF.

V and J are TRBV6-5 and TRBJ2-5; D is possibly TRBD2 (7 bases). The CDR3 loop spans 15 amino acids. Germline CDR1 and CDR2: MNHEY and SVGAGI. Trimming took off 4 bases at V and 1 base at J, with 13 bases between the two ends. This CDR3 reads CASSSGGPSQETQYF. CDR3 nucleotides: TGTGCCAGCAGTTCGGGGGGCCCCAGCCAAGAGACCCAGTACTTC.

This chain uses TRBV11-3 with TRBJ2-5; TRBD2 might be the D (6 bases). The CDR3 loop spans 16 amino acids. Per germline, CDR1 SGHNT and CDR2 YENEEA. V lost 2 bases and J 5 bases, leaving 18 bases between the germline ends. For the CDR3, the DNA is TGTGCCAGCAGCTTACGGGGGTCGGTCACCGTGGAGACCCAGTACTTC. Its translation: CASSLRGSVTVETQYF.

The chain recombines TRBV28 with TRBJ1-2, with D tentatively TRBD1 (6 bases). CDR1 and CDR2 (germline): MDHEN, SYDVKM. The CDR3 loop spans 17 amino acids. V lost 8 bases to trimming and J lost 7 bases, with 29 bases between them. CDR3 DNA sequence: TGTGCCAGCGCGCCCCCTAGGACAGACGTATCTCTTGCTGGCTACACCTTC. Translated: CASAPPRTDVSLAGYTF.

The rearrangement links TRBV4-2 to TRBJ1-1; D is uncertain. Germline values: CDR1 LGHNA, CDR2 YNFKEQ. The CDR3 runs to 12 residues. Trimming took off 5 bases at V and 6 bases at J, with 10 bases between the two ends. CDR3 in amino acids: CASSLNPSEAFF. The CDR3 bases are TGTGCCAGCAGCTTGAACCCGTCTGAAGCTTTCTTT.